Sequencing of this TCR beta chain was carried out in a study of T cells in Graves' hyperthyroidism and ophthalmopathy (dated by TCRdb to the late 2010s). With respect to the entire study: Peripheral blood samples were taken at initial diagnosis, before any treatment was given. To identify distinguishing TCR V-J signatures, a discovery cohort of about 100 patients was used, comprising 40 to 45 with Graves' ophthalmopathy and around 57 with stable Graves' hyperthyroidism. Prospective prediction of ophthalmopathy was tested in an independent validation cohort consisting of fewer than 20 hyperthyroidism patients and more than 15 patients who later progressed to ophthalmopathy. The 100 or so discovery patients were divided at random into training and test sets in a 7:3 ratio. Thyroid tissue and blood T-cell repertoires from more than 5 Graves' hyperthyroidism patients were also compared in the study. Once sampling was done, hyperthyroidism patients were given methimazole at a starting dose of 30 mg daily, whereas ophthalmopathy patients were given high-dose intravenous methylprednisolone. The paper reports TCR Vbeta CDR3 sequencing of roughly 140 peripheral blood samples: 40 to 45 ophthalmopathy, about 75 hyperthyroidism and roughly 17 progressor patients.

Stable Graves' hyperthyroidism was defined as the absence of progression to ophthalmopathy over 18 months of follow-up. Hyperthyroidism patients were aged 18 to 65 years and newly diagnosed, with disease duration of less than 2 months. The study excluded patients with uncontrolled infections, other autoimmune diseases, pregnancy or lactation. Clinical symptoms, serum thyroxine and TRAb, thyroid ultrasound, and orbital computed tomography formed the basis for the diagnoses. PBMCs were separated from roughly 10 ml of fresh peripheral blood using Ficoll-Paque density gradient centrifugation. Total RNA was extracted using Trizol reagent, and RNA quality was assessed on an Agilent 2100 Bioanalyzer. Paper-wide results and their limitations: During validation, the model predicted progression to ophthalmopathy a median of approximately 6.5 months ahead of onset, with roughly 65% sensitivity and 72% to 80% specificity. Blood samples also contained most of the expanded thyroid clonotypes (frequency above 0.001), which suggests that blood repertoires may reflect thyroid immune responses. In cross-validation, a model built on a 13 V-J signature told ophthalmopathy apart from stable hyperthyroidism with approximately 90% sensitivity and 81% to 82% specificity, and in testing the same model reached 80%/75%. No statistical method was used to set the sample size in advance, and investigators knew the group allocation.

From a lookup of the germline V gene, CDR1 and CDR2 are SGHAT and FQNNGV. V is pared back by 1 base and J by 5 bases, with 8 bases lying between the germline termini. The CDR3 measures 13 amino acids from cysteine to phenylalanine. Just the 39-base CDR3 DNA is kept, in frame starting at base 1. This clonotype was seen more than once but under ten times. Its antigen is unknown. Base qualities are not at hand, and no much larger clone is one base apart. TCR beta CDR3 regions were amplified from RNA transcripts. A first-round RT-PCR of the TCR CDR3 used the HTBI primer set with the Qiagen OneStep RT-PCR kit. Libraries were constructed in a second round of multiplex PCR, after which size selection and purification were performed. The libraries were sequenced on an Illumina HiSeq2000 using paired-end 100 bp reads. The authors' pipeline ran thus. Raw data were processed with SOAPnuke, discarding reads with adapters, uncalled bases, mean Phred below 15, or no exact constant-primer or identifier match. COPE v1.2.5 was used to merge high-quality paired reads, and clonotypes were defined as unique nucleotide sequences. Clonotypes were aligned to IMGT TRBV, TRBD and TRBJ reference segments using MiTCR v1.1. The analysis included only V-J combinations with a frequency above 0.0001, which together covered approximately 99% of the repertoires. The TCS score was defined as the ratio of F50 (clonal expansion) to E x V (chaos), calculated using BLOSUM62-based TCRdist between CDR3 peptides within each V-J. Welch's t-statistics and random forest reduced approximately 520 V-J features to roughly 13, which were used in a naive Bayes classifier (R e1071). TCRdb reprocessing: public reads trimmed at Q25 with fastp, clones called with MiXCR, in-frame beta chains kept. CDR3 protein sequences are deduplicated, and each keeps its most common genes and DNA. The V and J calls shown here were made by TCRdb, not taken from the authors' results. The sample table records around 340,000 distinct CDR3 sequences; around 14% of these occur just once. Approximately 23% of the sample is in the top ten clones.

The clonotype was recovered from a woman in her twenties or thirties with Graves' hyperthyroidism. Specimen: blood. The chain employs TRBV11-2 and TRBJ2-5, with a weak D call of TRBD2 (5 bases match). The sequence in DNA is TGTGCCAGCAGCTTAGGGAGGACCGAGACCCAGTACTTC. Its amino acids are CASSLGRTETQYF.